Here is one T cell receptor (beta chain) with its context. The target antigen is unknown. CDR3 length: 15 amino acids. V was trimmed by 3 bases and J by 3 bases, leaving 13 bases between them. The germline gives CDR1 SGHRS, CDR2 YFSETQ. The source of the sample is a study of untreated major depressive disorder. Findings and limits, study-wide: CD4+ T cells from depressed patients used TRBV05-01 (Vbeta 5.1) more often than controls.

Donors lacked major illness, comorbidities, regular medication, drug use, or heavy drinking. Data came from immunoSEQ multiplex PCR; TCRdb stores just in-frame clones and leaves some out. The sample has under 20,000 clones, about 92% seen once. This rearrangement joins TRBV5-1 to TRBJ2-1; D is undetermined. This clonotype originated in a woman aged 40 to 50 with major depressive disorder. Sequencing was done on a sample of CD4+ T cells from PBMCs. The CDR3, as DNA: TGCGCCAGCAGCTCCCGGGCTCTTGACTACAATGAGCAGTTCTTC. It is translated as CASSSRALDYNEQFF.